The T cell receptor beta chain described here comes from a study of blood T cell repertoires in COVID-19. The overall study: In each case, the material was cDNA or gDNA derived from T cells, B-cell-depleted T cells, or PBMCs.

Clones were read by immunoSEQ multiplex PCR, and TCRdb kept only the in-frame ones, dropping some. The sample holds approximately 140,000 clones, more than 75% seen once. CDR1 and CDR2 (germline): LNHDA, SQIVND (reference sequence). The CDR3 covers 13 residues. Trimming removed 10 bases at V and 1 base at J, with 10 bases between. This clonotype was sampled from a man between 65 and 80 years old with acute or convalescent COVID-19. The chain links TRBV19 to TRBJ2-2; D might be TRBD1 (6 bases). Sequenced: peripheral blood. The CDR3: CATRGWNTGELFF. The CDR3 region has the DNA TGTGCCACCAGGGGCTGGAACACCGGGGAGCTGTTTTTT.